These 11 T cell receptor beta chains share one sample of origin, sequenced in a study of Graves' ophthalmopathy and Graves' hyperthyroidism. RNA transcripts were the template, and TCR beta CDR3 regions were amplified from them. HTBI-primed RT-PCR formed the first round, and a multiplex PCR formed the second. TCRdb analysed the multiplex PCR reads with MiXCR anew, one entry per CDR3 protein. Of just over 400,000 distinct CDR3 sequences in the sample, under 25% are singletons; the top ten hold under 3.5%. What was sequenced was peripheral blood. These receptors all stem from a woman under 30 with stable Graves' hyperthyroidism.

This clonotype was recorded many times. V and J are TRBV29-1 and TRBJ1-1, with D hard to call. The CDR3 extends over 14 amino acids. Germline lookup yields CDR1 SQVTM and CDR2 ANQGSEA. V lost 5 bases and J 1 base, leaving 14 bases between the germline ends. The CDR3: CSVLAPPKNTEAFF. Here the CDR3 DNA reads TGCAGCGTTTTGGCCCCCCCGAAGAACACTGAAGCTTTCTTT.

This clonotype was seen ten or more times. The rearrangement uses TRBV20-1 and TRBJ1-2; D might be TRBD1 (5 bases). Germline values: CDR1 DFQATT, CDR2 SNEGSKA (reference sequence). The CDR3 consists of 15 residues. V lost 6 bases, J lost 2 bases, and 19 bases lay in between. Here the CDR3 reads CSANPWDRLNYGYTF. CDR3 nucleotide sequence: TGCAGTGCCAACCCCTGGGACCGCCTGAACTATGGCTACACCTTC.

Here the CDR3 DNA reads TGTGCCTGGAGTGATACAGGGTTCGGAGAGCTGTTTTTT. Translating it yields CAWSDTGFGELFF. This chain uses TRBV30 with TRBJ2-2; TRBD1 might be the D (6 bases). This CDR3 comprises 13 residues. Trimming took 1 base from V and 11 from J, leaving 14 bases between them. The germline gives CDR1 GTSNPN, CDR2 SVGIG (reference sequence).

This clonotype showed up just a few times. The conserved final phenylalanine or tryptophan is absent from the CDR3, which likely points to a read error. V usage is TRBV6-1 and J usage is TRBJ1-5; 8 positions agree with TRBD1. This CDR3 spans 15 amino acids. CDR1 is MNHNS and CDR2 is SASEGT in the germline V gene. V dropped 3 bases and J dropped 7; count of bases not matched to a gene: 8. In nucleotides, the CDR3 is TGTGCCAGCAGTGATGCGACAGGGGTTAGGCAGCCCCAGCATGTT. It yields the protein CASSDATGVRQPQHV.

J is TRBJ2-6 and V is TRBV12-3 or TRBV12-4; TRBD1 might be the D (5 bases). The germline V and J ends were trimmed by 6 bases and 4 bases, with 13 bases remaining between them. This CDR3 is built from 15 residues. CDR3 DNA: TGTGCCAGCAGCTACAGGACCTCGGGGGCCAACGTCCTGACTTTC. The encoded protein is CASSYRTSGANVLTF.

This clonotype was detected ten times or more. The CDR3 reads CASSDPGQGKETQYF. CDR3 nucleotides: TGTGCCAGCAGTGATCCCGGACAGGGGAAAGAGACCCAGTACTTC. The rearrangement links TRBV25-1 to TRBJ2-5, with TRBD1 matching 9 bases. The CDR3 totals 15 residues. Germline CDR1 and CDR2: MGHDK and SYGVNS. J gave up 3 bases and V 3 bases, and 5 bases lay outside the gene matches.

The chain is built from TRBV27 and TRBJ2-7; tentatively, D is TRBD2 (5 bases). The CDR3 extends over 14 amino acids. Trimming cost V 7 bases and J 2 bases, with 15 bases left between them. Germline CDR1 and CDR2: MNHEY and SMNVEV (reference sequence). The CDR3 here is CASNPGRGTYEQYF. CDR3 in DNA: TGTGCCAGCAACCCGGGGAGAGGGACCTACGAGCAGTACTTC.

This clonotype was counted many times. The chain couples TRBV30 to TRBJ1-2, with D perhaps matching TRBD1 (5 bases). Trimming removed 0 bases at V and 6 bases at J, with 8 bases between. This CDR3 spans 12 amino acids. Germline V CDR1 and CDR2: GTSNPN, SVGIG (reference sequence). The CDR3 DNA reads TGTGCCTGGAGTGTGAGGGACGATGGCTACACCTTC. It codes for CAWSVRDDGYTF.

This clonotype was detected ten times or more. This sequence joins TRBV29-1 and TRBJ2-2; D may be TRBD2 (6 bases). V gave up 6 bases and J gave up 9 bases, with 11 bases separating them. From germline, CDR1 is SQVTM and CDR2 ANQGSEA. CDR3 size: 11 residues. The CDR3 DNA follows: TGCAGCGTACGACTAGGTCGGGAGCTGTTTTTT. Translating gives CSVRLGRELFF.

This clonotype was observed many times. The chain has TRBV2 and TRBJ2-7; D perhaps matches TRBD2 (5 bases). Deletions cut 6 bases from V and 4 bases from J, with 22 bases between. Per the germline V gene, CDR1 is SNHLY and CDR2 is FYNNEI. This CDR3 comprises 16 residues. Here the CDR3 reads CASRVPSGETRYEQYF. As DNA, the CDR3 is TGTGCCAGCAGGGTACCATCCGGGGAGACCCGGTACGAGCAGTACTTC. Drawing the rest from reference TRBV2 and TRBJ2-7, the complete variable domain is EPEVTQTPSHQVTQMGQEVILRCVPISNHLYFYWYRQILGQKVEFLVSFYNNEISEKSEIFDDQFSVERPDGSNFTLKIRSTKLEDSAMYFCASRVPSGETRYEQYFGPGTRLTVT.

At least ten counts were recorded for this clonotype. J is TRBJ1-6 and V is TRBV12-3 or TRBV12-4; possible D gene TRBD1, 6 bases. The CDR3 contains 13 residues. Trimming cost V 8 bases and J 13 bases, with 18 bases left between them. The CDR3 is CASGRQAAYPLHF. The CDR3 nucleotides read TGTGCCAGCGGAAGACAGGCGGCTTACCCCCTCCACTTT.